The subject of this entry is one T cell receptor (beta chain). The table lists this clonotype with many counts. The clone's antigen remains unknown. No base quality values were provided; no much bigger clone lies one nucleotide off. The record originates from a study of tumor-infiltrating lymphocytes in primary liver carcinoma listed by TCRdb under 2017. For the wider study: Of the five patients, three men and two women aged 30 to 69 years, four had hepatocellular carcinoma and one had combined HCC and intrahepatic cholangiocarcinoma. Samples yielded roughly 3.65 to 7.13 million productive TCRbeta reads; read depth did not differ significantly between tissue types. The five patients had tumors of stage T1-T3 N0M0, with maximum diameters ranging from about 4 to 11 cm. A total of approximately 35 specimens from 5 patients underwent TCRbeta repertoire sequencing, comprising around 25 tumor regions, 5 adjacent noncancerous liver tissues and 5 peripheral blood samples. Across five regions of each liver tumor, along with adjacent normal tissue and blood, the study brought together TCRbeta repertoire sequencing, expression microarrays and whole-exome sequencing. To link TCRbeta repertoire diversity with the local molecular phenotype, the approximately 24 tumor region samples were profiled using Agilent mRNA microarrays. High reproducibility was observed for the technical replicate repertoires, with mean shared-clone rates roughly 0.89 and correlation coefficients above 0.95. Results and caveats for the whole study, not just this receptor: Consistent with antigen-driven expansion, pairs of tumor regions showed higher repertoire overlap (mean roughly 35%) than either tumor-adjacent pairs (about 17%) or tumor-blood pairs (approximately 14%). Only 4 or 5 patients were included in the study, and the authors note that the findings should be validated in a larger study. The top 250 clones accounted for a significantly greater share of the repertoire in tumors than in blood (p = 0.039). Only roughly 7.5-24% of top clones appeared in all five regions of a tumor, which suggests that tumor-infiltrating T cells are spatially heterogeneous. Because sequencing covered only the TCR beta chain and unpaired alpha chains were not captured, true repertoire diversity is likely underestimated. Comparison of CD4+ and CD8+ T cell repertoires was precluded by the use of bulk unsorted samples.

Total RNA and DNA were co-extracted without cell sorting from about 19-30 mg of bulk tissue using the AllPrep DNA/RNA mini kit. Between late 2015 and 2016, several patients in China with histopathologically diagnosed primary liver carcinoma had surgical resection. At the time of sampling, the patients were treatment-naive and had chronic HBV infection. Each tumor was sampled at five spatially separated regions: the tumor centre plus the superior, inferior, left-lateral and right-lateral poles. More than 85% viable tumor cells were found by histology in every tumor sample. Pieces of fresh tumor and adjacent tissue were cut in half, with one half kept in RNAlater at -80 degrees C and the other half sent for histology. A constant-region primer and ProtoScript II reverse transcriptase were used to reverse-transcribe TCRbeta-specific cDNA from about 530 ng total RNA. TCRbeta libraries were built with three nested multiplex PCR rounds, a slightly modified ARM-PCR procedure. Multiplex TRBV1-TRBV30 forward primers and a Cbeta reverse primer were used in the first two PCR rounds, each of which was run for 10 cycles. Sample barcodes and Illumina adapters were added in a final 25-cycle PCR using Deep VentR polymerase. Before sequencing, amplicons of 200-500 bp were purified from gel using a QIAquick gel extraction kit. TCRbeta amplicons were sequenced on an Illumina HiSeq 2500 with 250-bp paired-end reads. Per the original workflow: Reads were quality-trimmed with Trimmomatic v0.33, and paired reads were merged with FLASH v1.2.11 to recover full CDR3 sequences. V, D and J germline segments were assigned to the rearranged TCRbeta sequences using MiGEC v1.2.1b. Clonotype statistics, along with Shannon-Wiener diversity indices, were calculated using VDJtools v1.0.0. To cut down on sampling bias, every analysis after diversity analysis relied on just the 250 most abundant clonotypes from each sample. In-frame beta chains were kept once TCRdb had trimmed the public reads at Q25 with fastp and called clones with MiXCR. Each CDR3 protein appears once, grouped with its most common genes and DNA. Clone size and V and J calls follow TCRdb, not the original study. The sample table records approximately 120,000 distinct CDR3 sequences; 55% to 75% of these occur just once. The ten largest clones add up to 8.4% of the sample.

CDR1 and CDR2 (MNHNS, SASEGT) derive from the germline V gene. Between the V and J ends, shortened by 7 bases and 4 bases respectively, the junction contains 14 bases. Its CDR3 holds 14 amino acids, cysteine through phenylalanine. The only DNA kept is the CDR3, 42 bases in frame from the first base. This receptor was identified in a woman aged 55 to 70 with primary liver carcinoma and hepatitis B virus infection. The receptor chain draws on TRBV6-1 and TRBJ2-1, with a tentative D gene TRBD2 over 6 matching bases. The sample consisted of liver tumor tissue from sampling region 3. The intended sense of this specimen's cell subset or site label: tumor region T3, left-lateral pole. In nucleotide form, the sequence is TGTGCCAGCACCCCGGGAGCAGATTACAATGAGCAGTTCTTC. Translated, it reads CASTPGADYNEQFF.